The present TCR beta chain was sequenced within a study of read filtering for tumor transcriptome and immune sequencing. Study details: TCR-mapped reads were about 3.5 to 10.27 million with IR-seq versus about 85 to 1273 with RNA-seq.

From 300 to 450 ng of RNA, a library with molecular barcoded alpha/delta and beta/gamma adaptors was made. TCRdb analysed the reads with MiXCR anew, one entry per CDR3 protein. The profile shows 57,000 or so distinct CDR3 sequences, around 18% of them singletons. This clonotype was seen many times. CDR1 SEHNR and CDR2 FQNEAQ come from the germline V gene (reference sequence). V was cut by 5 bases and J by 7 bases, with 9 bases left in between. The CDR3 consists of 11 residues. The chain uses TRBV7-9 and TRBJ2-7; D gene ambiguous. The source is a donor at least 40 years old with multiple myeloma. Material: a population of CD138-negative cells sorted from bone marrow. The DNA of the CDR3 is TGTGCCAGCAGCCCTTTACTTGAGCAGTACTTC. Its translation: CASSPLLEQYF.